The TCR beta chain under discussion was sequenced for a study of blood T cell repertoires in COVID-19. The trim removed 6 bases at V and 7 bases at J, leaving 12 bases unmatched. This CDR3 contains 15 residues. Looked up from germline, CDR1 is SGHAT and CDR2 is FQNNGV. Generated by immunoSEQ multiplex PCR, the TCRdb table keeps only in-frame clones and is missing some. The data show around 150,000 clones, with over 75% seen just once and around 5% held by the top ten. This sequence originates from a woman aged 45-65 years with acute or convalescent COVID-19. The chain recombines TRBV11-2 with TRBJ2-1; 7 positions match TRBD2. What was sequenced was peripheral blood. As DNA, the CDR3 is TGTGCCAGCAGGCTATGGGGGGGAGCCTTGAATGAGCAGTTCTTC. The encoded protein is CASRLWGGALNEQFF. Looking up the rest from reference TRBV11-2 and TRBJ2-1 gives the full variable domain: EAGVAQSPRYKIIEKRQSVAFWCNPISGHATLYWYQQILGQGPKLLIQFQNNGVVDDSQLPKDRFSAERLKGVDSTLKIQPAKLEDSAVYLCASRLWGGALNEQFFGPGTRLTVL.